A selection of T cell receptor beta chains follows, all from one sample in a study of vaccination effects on CD4 cells after COVID-19. Method: immunoSEQ multiplex PCR; TCRdb's copy keeps in-frame clones and lacks some. The sample shows 25,000 to 30,000 clones, approximately 70% of them seen only once. Their specific antigens are unknown. The sequencing used CD4+ T cells from PBMCs cultured with HCoV-NL63 spike peptides, collected before COVID-19 vaccination. The source of these receptors is a human donor who received a COVID-19 vaccine. The CDR3 runs from the conserved cysteine through the conserved F or W.

cdr3_aa,v_call,j_call
CASSPDRAYGYTF,TRBV5-1,TRBJ1-2
CATSTRTISEQYF,TRBV15,TRBJ2-7
CASSLSSRLGGYYEQYF,TRBV27,TRBJ2-7
CASSPTTSGSGEQFF,TRBV2,TRBJ2-1
CAGRTGANYGYTF,TRBV2,TRBJ1-2
CASSEAGNTEAFF,TRBV6-1,TRBJ1-1
CASSLQGATEAFF,TRBV12-3/TRBV12-4,TRBJ1-1
CASSVTGRNEKLFF,TRBV6-5,TRBJ1-4
CASSYMGYSYEQYF,TRBV6-2/TRBV6-3,TRBJ2-7
CASSLTRRGEQYF,TRBV11-3,TRBJ2-7
CAISESHGAGANVLTF,TRBV10-3,TRBJ2-6
CATSRGSGARRYNEQFF,TRBV15,TRBJ2-1
CASSLGRGTGELFF,TRBV5-1,TRBJ2-2
CASSLSAGGLYNEQFF,TRBV28,TRBJ2-1
CASSWTSGSQETQYF,TRBV7-2,TRBJ2-5